Each of the 18 T cell receptor beta chains below was sequenced from the same sample in a study of STAT3 mutations in large granular lymphocyte leukemia. Findings and limits, study-wide: In T-cell large granular lymphocyte leukemia, about half of patients showed multiple immunodominant subclonotypes.

Antigen specificity for these receptors is unknown. Assay: immunoSEQ multiplex PCR; the TCRdb copy retains only in-frame clones and omits some. The sample shows 10,000 to 15,000 clones, 90% of them seen only once. The sequencing input was peripheral blood mononuclear cells. These receptors all come from a man between 40 and 49 years old with T-cell large granular lymphocyte leukemia. Some clones in this sample may be carry-over from other donors' samples.

The J gene is TRBJ1-2, the V gene TRBV13, with 8 positions matching TRBD1. This CDR3 spans 15 amino acids. Per the germline V gene, CDR1 is PRHDT and CDR2 is FYEKMQ (reference sequence). V trimming: 0 bases; J trimming: 2 bases; junction bases outside the gene matches: 2. The CDR3 is CASSLGRGQNYGYTF. The CDR3 nucleotides read TGTGCCAGCAGCTTAGGCAGGGGGCAAAACTATGGCTACACCTTC.

CDR3 nucleotide sequence: TGTGCCAGCAGCCAAGTTCAAGTCTCAGGACTAGCGGTCTACGAGCAGTACTTC. Protein: CASSQVQVSGLAVYEQYF. This chain connects TRBV4-2 to TRBJ2-7; 10 bases agree with TRBD2. Per the germline V gene, CDR1 is LGHNA and CDR2 is YNFKEQ. The CDR3 is 18 residues long. V trimming: 1 base; J trimming: 3 bases; junction bases outside the gene matches: 12.

The genes are TRBV27 and TRBJ2-7, with D possibly being TRBD1 (5 bases). Germline V gene sequence: CDR1 MNHEY, CDR2 SMNVEV (reference sequence). Deletions cut 0 bases from V and 3 bases from J, with 9 bases between. The length of the CDR3 is 14 residues. CDR3 loop: CASSLSRQIYEQYF. The CDR3 region has the DNA TGTGCCAGCAGTTTATCCAGACAGATCTACGAGCAGTACTTC.

V usage is TRBV15 and J usage is TRBJ1-5, with D perhaps matching TRBD1 (6 bases). The CDR3 is 14 residues long. Trimming cost V 8 bases and J 8 bases, with 19 bases left between them. Germline V gene sequence: CDR1 LNHNV, CDR2 YYDKDF (reference sequence). The CDR3: CATGEGSSGEPQHF. CDR3 bases: TGTGCCACCGGCGAAGGGTCCTCAGGGGAGCCCCAGCATTTT.

This chain connects TRBV6-6 to TRBJ2-5; 9 bases are shared with TRBD1. V dropped 4 bases and J dropped 0; count of bases not matched to a gene: 0. CDR1 MNHNY and CDR2 SVGAGI come from the germline V gene (reference sequence). The CDR3 extends over 14 amino acids. The CDR3 here is CASSWTGDQETQYF. The CDR3 DNA reads as TGTGCCAGCAGTTGGACAGGGGACCAAGAGACCCAGTACTTC.

This chain links TRBV9 with TRBJ2-7, with D uncertain. The germline V and J ends were trimmed by 5 bases and 2 bases, with 14 bases remaining between them. The germline V gene encodes CDR1 SGDLS and CDR2 YYNGEE. The length of the CDR3 is 14 residues. Here the CDR3 DNA reads TGTGCCAGCAGTTTCGAGGTCACGGCCTACGAGCAGTACTTC. Amino acids: CASSFEVTAYEQYF.

V and J are TRBV18 and TRBJ1-1; 8 nucleotides align to TRBD1. Germline CDR1 and CDR2: KGHSH and LQKENI. The CDR3 runs 14 residues. J gave up 2 bases and V 6 bases, and 5 bases lay outside the gene matches. The CDR3 region is CASSPGQDNTEAFF. For the CDR3, the DNA is TGTGCCAGCTCCCCGGGACAGGATAACACTGAAGCTTTCTTT.

This CDR3 is CASRERGDSTDTQYF. CDR3 nucleotides: TGCGCCAGCAGAGAGCGGGGGGATAGCACAGATACGCAGTATTTT. The chain is built from TRBV5-1 and TRBJ2-3, with TRBD2 matching 9 bases. The trim removed 5 bases at V and 0 bases at J, leaving 4 bases unmatched. Germline CDR1 is SGHRS and CDR2 is YFSETQ. CDR3 length: 15 amino acids.

This chain links TRBV29-1 with TRBJ1-4, with 9 nucleotides matching TRBD1. Germline CDR1 SQVTM, CDR2 ANQGSEA. The CDR3 has 14 residues. Trimming took 5 bases from V and 6 from J; bases not matched to a gene: 7. The CDR3 loop reads CSVRLQGAHEKLFF. In DNA, the CDR3 is TGCAGCGTTCGTTTACAGGGGGCGCATGAAAAACTGTTTTTT.

The chain carries TRBV6-6 and TRBJ1-2; D is perhaps TRBD1 (6 bases). The CDR3 loop spans 14 amino acids. V was pared by 5 bases and J by 8 bases, with 18 bases between. Germline lookup yields CDR1 MNHNY and CDR2 SVGAGI (reference sequence). The CDR3 sequence: CASSDPGVREGYTF. In nucleotides, the CDR3 is TGTGCCAGCAGTGACCCAGGGGTTCGGGAAGGCTACACCTTC.

The chain is built from TRBV5-6 and TRBJ2-7; 8 nucleotides line up with TRBD2. The CDR3 totals 14 residues. V was clipped by 4 bases and J by 0 bases; unmatched bases: 3. Germline assignment: CDR1 SGHDT and CDR2 YYEEEE. Here the CDR3 DNA reads TGTGCCAGCAGCCGTAGCGGGGCCTCCTACGAGCAGTACTTC. Amino acid sequence: CASSRSGASYEQYF.

This chain uses TRBV5-6 with TRBJ2-7; no reliable D call. V was trimmed by 1 base and J by 1 base, leaving 9 bases between them. The CDR3 length is 14 residues. Germline lookup yields CDR1 SGHDT and CDR2 YYEEEE. The CDR3 DNA is TGTGCCAGCAGCTTGCCAGACCTATCCTACGAGCAGTACTTC. This sequence encodes CASSLPDLSYEQYF.

The rearrangement links TRBV5-6 to TRBJ2-5; 7 bases line up with TRBD1. CDR1 is SGHDT, CDR2 YYEEEE, per germline. CDR3 length: 13 residues. Trimming at V came to 1 base and at J to 4 bases, leaving 1 base not matched to a gene. CDR3 residues: CASSLNRGETQYF. DNA for the CDR3: TGTGCCAGCAGCTTGAACAGGGGAGAGACCCAGTACTTC.

The chain is built from TRBV6-6 and TRBJ2-1, with D hard to call. Germline loops: CDR1 MNHNY, CDR2 SVGAGI (reference sequence). CDR3 length: 11 amino acids. Trimming took 7 bases from V and 10 from J, leaving 11 bases between them. The CDR3 coding sequence is TGTGCCAGCAAGGGATCCGTCGAGCAGTTCTTC. Translation gives CASKGSVEQFF.

The V and J genes are TRBV27 and TRBJ2-7, with 8 bases identical to TRBD1. From germline, CDR1 is MNHEY and CDR2 SMNVEV (reference sequence). The CDR3 is 14 amino acids. With V trimmed by 8 bases and J by 3 bases, 9 bases remained unmatched. The CDR3 reads CASRSRTGYYEQYF. The CDR3 region has the DNA TGTGCCAGCCGCTCCCGGACAGGGTACTACGAGCAGTACTTC.

The CDR3 sequence: CASSSLGQGQNIQYF. Written as DNA, the CDR3 is TGTGCCAGCAGCTCCCTCGGACAGGGCCAAAACATTCAGTACTTC. The chain combines TRBV13 with TRBJ2-4; 8 bases are a match to TRBD1. Germline CDR1 is PRHDT and CDR2 is FYEKMQ (reference sequence). There are 15 residues in the CDR3. V gave up 4 bases and J gave up 5 bases; unmatched junction bases: 7.

The V call is TRBV9, the J call TRBJ1-1; D may be TRBD1 (6 bases). The CDR3 is 17 residues long. The V gene lost 5 bases and the J gene lost 1 base, with 21 bases spanning the gap. Germline values: CDR1 SGDLS, CDR2 YYNGEE. The CDR3 protein is CASSRTTGPLGNTEAFF. For the CDR3, the DNA is TGTGCCAGCAGTCGTACGACAGGTCCGCTGGGGAACACTGAAGCTTTCTTT. The full variable domain, rest sourced from reference TRBV9 and TRBJ1-1, is DSGVTQTPKHLITATGQRVTLRCSPRSGDLSVYWYQQSLDQGLQFLIQYYNGEERAKGNILERFSAQQFPDLHSELNLSSLELGDSALYFCASSRTTGPLGNTEAFFGQGTRLTVV.

This clone was counted only a few times. The chain employs TRBV5-4 and TRBJ2-3; no reliable D call. Germline lookup yields CDR1 SGHNT and CDR2 YYREEE (reference sequence). The CDR3 is 15 amino acids. V dropped 0 bases and J dropped 3 bases, with 11 bases sitting between them. This CDR3 is CASSLDPVPTDTQYF. The DNA for the CDR3 is TGTGCCAGCAGCTTGGACCCCGTTCCAACAGATACGCAGTATTTT.